What follows are 32 T cell receptor beta chains derived from one specimen sequenced in a study of blood T cell repertoires in COVID-19. Some clones are missing from TCRdb's copy, which holds only in-frame ones; the method was immunoSEQ multiplex PCR. Of 120,000 to 150,000 clones in the sample, roughly 90% are singletons; the top ten hold over 9.5%. Material for sequencing was peripheral blood. The source is a man aged 50 to 60 with active or convalescent COVID-19.

V and J are TRBV30 and TRBJ1-6; 7 bases line up with TRBD1. This CDR3 is built from 13 residues. Germline V gene lookup returns CDR1 GTSNPN and CDR2 SVGIG (reference sequence). The V segment lost 1 base and the J segment 6 bases; nucleotides outside the gene matches: 0. The CDR3 DNA reads TGTGCCTGGAGTGGGGACAGTAATTCACCCCTCCACTTT. Amino acid sequence: CAWSGDSNSPLHF.

The chain recombines TRBV28 with TRBJ1-4; possibly TRBD1 for D (5 bases). This CDR3 contains 15 residues. V was cut by 8 bases and J by 7 bases, with 20 bases left in between. The germline V gene has CDR1 MDHEN and CDR2 SYDVKM. CDR3 residues: CASGAFGGVGEKLFF. The CDR3 coding sequence is TGTGCCAGCGGGGCTTTTGGAGGGGTCGGTGAAAAACTGTTTTTT.

V usage is TRBV6-2 or TRBV6-3 and J usage is TRBJ1-6; 7 bases map to TRBD1. The ends lost 0 bases at V and 8 bases at J; junction bases unmatched: 4. Germline CDR1 MNHEY, CDR2 SVGEGT. This CDR3 spans 15 amino acids. The CDR3, as DNA: TGTGCCAGCAGTTACTCAGACAGGGTGGATTCACCCCTCCACTTT. It is translated as CASSYSDRVDSPLHF.

CDR3 coding DNA: TGTGCCAGCAGTGGAGCAGGGACAGGGGACTCAGATACGCAGTATTTT. Protein: CASSGAGTGDSDTQYF. This chain uses TRBV28 with TRBJ2-3, with 10 nucleotides matching TRBD1. In germline, CDR1 is MDHEN, CDR2 SYDVKM. The ends lost 5 bases at V and 4 bases at J; junction bases unmatched: 9. The CDR3 runs 16 residues.

The V call is TRBV9, the J call TRBJ2-1; D uncertain. V lost 0 bases, J lost 0 bases, and 7 bases lay in between. The CDR3 sequence is 15 residues long. From germline, CDR1 is SGDLS and CDR2 YYNGEE. In nucleotides, the CDR3 is TGTGCCAGCAGCGTAGCCCCGAGCTCCTACAATGAGCAGTTCTTC. Its protein is CASSVAPSSYNEQFF.

The rearrangement links TRBV3-1 (or the pseudogene TRBV3-2) to TRBJ2-5; a possible D gene is TRBD2 (5 bases). The V gene lost 5 bases and the J gene lost 4 bases, with 20 bases spanning the gap. In germline, CDR1 is LGHDT, CDR2 YNNKEL (reference sequence). The CDR3 contains 16 residues. The CDR3 spells CASSGLTLGSGETQYF. CDR3 DNA sequence: TGTGCCAGCAGCGGACTCACACTAGGAAGTGGAGAGACCCAGTACTTC.

The CDR3 nucleotides are TGCGCCAGCAGCCTCACCAGGGCCAATGAGCAGTTCTTC. Translation gives CASSLTRANEQFF. The chain links TRBV5-1 to TRBJ2-1, with TRBD1 as a possible D gene (5 bases). The CDR3 totals 13 residues. V lost 4 bases to trimming and J lost 6 bases, with 11 bases between them. In germline, CDR1 is SGHRS, CDR2 YFSETQ.

V is TRBV5-4 and J is TRBJ1-1; D is ambiguous. The CDR3 runs to 15 residues. Trimming shortened V by 1 base and J by 0 bases, and 10 bases separated the two germline ends. Germline assignment: CDR1 SGHNT and CDR2 YYREEE (reference sequence). The CDR3 DNA sequence: TGTGCCAGCAGCTTGAATGGGCAGATGAACACTGAAGCTTTCTTT. It is translated as CASSLNGQMNTEAFF.

The gene calls are TRBV6-6 and TRBJ2-1; D is possibly TRBD2 (5 bases). This CDR3 region has 13 residues. V was trimmed by 3 bases and J by 5 bases, leaving 8 bases between them. CDR1 is MNHNY and CDR2 is SVGAGI in the germline V gene (reference sequence). The CDR3 spells CASSYRTDNEQFF. The DNA for the CDR3 is TGTGCCAGCAGTTATAGGACTGACAATGAGCAGTTCTTC.

The V call is TRBV5-5, the J call TRBJ1-4, with D perhaps matching TRBD1 (6 bases). The CDR3 extends over 15 amino acids. The V and J ends lost 7 bases and 5 bases respectively, with 18 bases between them. Germline V lookup: CDR1 SGHKS, CDR2 YYEKEE (reference sequence). The CDR3 DNA follows: TGTGCCAGCCGCGGGGGGGCGAACTCCAATGAAAAACTGTTTTTT. Amino acid sequence: CASRGGANSNEKLFF.

The chain combines TRBV10-3 with TRBJ1-2; D not resolved. V lost 0 bases to trimming and J lost 4 bases, with 6 bases between them. This CDR3 is 13 amino acids long. The germline V gene has CDR1 ENHRY and CDR2 SYGVKD. The CDR3 sequence: CAISESEVYGYTF. The CDR3 DNA is TGTGCCATCAGTGAGTCTGAGGTCTATGGCTACACCTTC.

The rearrangement joins TRBV7-9 to TRBJ2-1; 10 nucleotides line up with TRBD2. CDR1 is SEHNR, CDR2 FQNEAQ, per germline (reference sequence). V was pared by 8 bases and J by 0 bases, with 7 bases of the junction left unmatched. This CDR3 region has 16 residues. CDR3 loop: CASRTTSGASYNEQFF. Written as DNA, the CDR3 is TGTGCCAGCCGCACTACTAGCGGGGCCTCCTACAATGAGCAGTTCTTC.

The count of this clone is one. This sample also contains other DNA sequences that code for the same CDR3. The rearrangement uses TRBV19 and TRBJ1-5; 8 nucleotides match TRBD1. CDR3 length: 13 residues. The ends lost 4 bases at V and 6 bases at J; junction bases unmatched: 2. Germline V gene lookup returns CDR1 LNHDA and CDR2 SQIVND (reference sequence). The CDR3 bases are TGTGCCAGTAGTAGAGACAGGGGTCAGCCCCAGCATTTT. This gives the protein CASSRDRGQPQHF.

This sequence joins TRBV6-2 or TRBV6-3 and TRBJ2-7; TRBD2 matches at 10 bases. Per the germline V gene, CDR1 is MNHEY and CDR2 is SVGEGT. The CDR3 has 15 residues. Trimming at V came to 4 bases and at J to 2 bases, leaving 5 bases not matched to a gene. DNA for the CDR3: TGTGCCAGCAGTTTCACTAGCGGGGATGCCTACGAGCAGTACTTC. Translating gives CASSFTSGDAYEQYF.

This clone has a handful of counts. The chain is built from TRBV7-9 and TRBJ2-3, with TRBD2 matching 13 bases. The V gene's germline CDR1 is SEHNR and CDR2 FQNEAQ (reference sequence). The CDR3 contains 15 residues. The trim removed 3 bases at V and 8 bases at J, leaving 5 bases unmatched. The DNA for the CDR3 is TGTGCCAGCAGCTTGACTAGCGGGAGGCATGCTACGCAGTATTTT. Translated, it gives CASSLTSGRHATQYF.

The rearrangement links TRBV10-3 to TRBJ2-7; 7 bases map to TRBD1. Germline CDR1 reads ENHRY; CDR2 reads SYGVKD. V dropped 8 bases and J dropped 5; count of bases not matched to a gene: 9. This CDR3 has 13 residues. The CDR3 here is CAIGGPGGDEQYF. The DNA for the CDR3 is TGTGCCATCGGGGGCCCAGGGGGAGACGAGCAGTACTTC.

The chain is built from TRBV10-1 and TRBJ2-3; 8 bases are shared with TRBD2. Trimming removed 6 bases from V and 2 bases from J; junction bases left unmatched: 10. The CDR3 has 16 residues. Germline V gene lookup returns CDR1 WNHNN and CDR2 SYGVQD (reference sequence). Here the CDR3 DNA reads TGCGCCAGCAGCTCCGGGGTAGCGGGGTTCACAGATACGCAGTATTTT. This translates into CASSSGVAGFTDTQYF.

The chain combines TRBV10-2 with TRBJ2-3; 8 bases line up with TRBD2. V lost 4 bases to trimming and J lost 3 bases; unmatched junction nucleotides: 6. CDR1 and CDR2 from the germline V gene are WSHSY and SAAADI. There are 15 residues in the CDR3. This CDR3 reads CASSGEAGATDTQYF. The CDR3 DNA sequence: TGCGCCAGCAGTGGAGAAGCGGGAGCAACAGATACGCAGTATTTT.

The chain carries TRBV27 and TRBJ2-6, with TRBD1 identical over 8 bases. The V segment lost 6 bases and the J segment 10 bases; nucleotides outside the gene matches: 5. The CDR3 sequence is 13 residues long. Germline V gene lookup returns CDR1 MNHEY and CDR2 SMNVEV (reference sequence). The CDR3, as DNA: TGTGCCAGCAGGGGGACAGGAGCAAACGTCCTGACTTTC. Amino acids: CASRGTGANVLTF.

V is TRBV6-5 and J is TRBJ1-5; no firm D call. The CDR3 runs 14 residues. With 6 bases removed from V and 5 bases from J, the gap between germline ends came to 14 bases. Per the germline V gene, CDR1 is MNHEY and CDR2 is SVGAGI. In DNA form, the CDR3 reads TGTGCCAGCAGCACTGATTCCCCCCATCAGCCCCAGCATTTT. Its translation is CASSTDSPHQPQHF.

This chain uses TRBV28 with TRBJ1-2, with TRBD1 matching 10 bases. J gave up 4 bases and V 3 bases, and 2 bases lay outside the gene matches. The CDR3 runs 14 residues. The V gene's germline CDR1 is MDHEN and CDR2 SYDVKM. The CDR3 loop is CASSFRTGGYGYTF. As DNA, the CDR3 is TGTGCCAGCAGTTTCCGGACAGGGGGCTATGGCTACACCTTC.

This chain connects TRBV11-2 to TRBJ2-7; 14 bases line up with TRBD2. This CDR3 is built from 15 residues. The germline V gene has CDR1 SGHAT and CDR2 FQNNGV. Germline trimming cut 5 bases from V and 6 bases from J; bases unmatched to any gene: 6. The CDR3 nucleotides are TGTGCCAGCAGCCCAGCCGGACTAGCGGGAGGCGAGCAGTACTTC. It codes for CASSPAGLAGGEQYF.

The chain combines TRBV10-2 with TRBJ1-1, with D possibly being TRBD1 (6 bases). This CDR3 is 13 amino acids long. Germline loops: CDR1 WSHSY, CDR2 SAAADI. Trimming left V 5 bases short and J 1 base short, with 8 bases between. The chain's CDR3 is CASSRTENTEAFF. CDR3 sequence (DNA): TGCGCCAGCAGTCGGACAGAGAACACTGAAGCTTTCTTT.

V and J are TRBV28 and TRBJ2-2; 9 bases are a match to TRBD2. J was trimmed by 5 bases and V by 4 bases; bases with no gene match: 2. This CDR3 spans 14 amino acids. CDR1 MDHEN and CDR2 SYDVKM come from the germline V gene. The CDR3 nucleotides are TGTGCCAGCAGTTCTCTAGCGGGGACCGGGGAGCTGTTTTTT. Translated, it gives CASSSLAGTGELFF.

The rearrangement joins TRBV4-1 to TRBJ1-6; no clear D. CDR3 length equals 14 residues. V shed 3 bases and J shed 4 bases, with 7 bases lying between them. Germline assignment: CDR1 MGHRA and CDR2 YSYEKL. The CDR3 bases are TGCGCCAGCAGCCATGAACTTTATAATTCACCCCTCCACTTT. Its protein product is CASSHELYNSPLHF.

The chain uses TRBV4-1 and TRBJ2-7; the D gene is possibly TRBD2 (6 bases). Germline V gives CDR1 MGHRA, CDR2 YSYEKL. The V end lost 3 bases, the J end lost 5 bases, and 17 bases lay between the germline ends. This CDR3 is 15 amino acids long. This CDR3 is CASSQEETSRDEQYF. CDR3 bases: TGCGCCAGCAGCCAGGAAGAGACTAGTCGGGACGAGCAGTACTTC.

The chain carries TRBV20-1 and TRBJ1-4; 7 positions agree with TRBD1. Germline CDR1 reads DFQATT; CDR2 reads SNEGSKA (reference sequence). This CDR3 is 11 amino acids long. After removal of 5 bases from V and 11 bases from J, the junction contained 5 bases not matched to a gene. DNA for the CDR3: TGCAGTGCTTTTACAGGGGTCAAACTGTTTTTT. It is translated as CSAFTGVKLFF.

The chain has TRBV9 and TRBJ1-2, with TRBD1 matching over 7 bases. In germline, CDR1 is SGDLS, CDR2 YYNGEE. Losses at the gene ends were 2 bases for V and 4 bases for J; bases not matched to a gene: 2. CDR3 size: 13 residues. DNA of the CDR3: TGTGCCAGCAGCGTGGGGGACAGCTATGGCTACACCTTC. This gives the protein CASSVGDSYGYTF.

This sequence joins TRBV18 and TRBJ1-1; TRBD1 matches 7 bases. CDR1 is KGHSH and CDR2 is LQKENI in the germline V gene. The CDR3 consists of 15 residues. V lost 3 bases and J lost 0; bases outside the gene matches: 4. The CDR3 protein is CASSPTGQLNTEAFF. In DNA form, the CDR3 reads TGTGCCAGCTCACCGACGGGACAGTTGAACACTGAAGCTTTCTTT.

This chain connects TRBV29-1 to TRBJ2-1, with D perhaps matching TRBD2 (6 bases). This CDR3 comprises 11 residues. Germline V CDR1 and CDR2: SQVTM, ANQGSEA. V was cut by 6 bases and J by 3 bases, with 6 bases left in between. The CDR3 DNA reads TGCAGCGTGCGGGACTACAATGAGCAGTTCTTC. It is translated as CSVRDYNEQFF.

V is TRBV28 and J is TRBJ2-6; TRBD2 matches at 9 bases. The CDR3 extends over 16 amino acids. The trim removed 8 bases at V and 2 bases at J, leaving 7 bases unmatched. CDR1 is MDHEN, CDR2 SYDVKM, per germline. CDR3 in DNA: TGTGCCAGCTCAGCGGGGGGCATAACTGGGGCCAACGTCCTGACTTTC. This codes for CASSAGGITGANVLTF.

V and J are TRBV28 and TRBJ2-1, with TRBD2 matching over 12 bases. Trimming at V came to 6 bases and at J to 7 bases, leaving 10 bases not matched to a gene. The length of the CDR3 is 16 residues. CDR1 and CDR2 (germline): MDHEN, SYDVKM. The CDR3 here is CASSRPSTSGSNEQFF. In DNA, the CDR3 is TGTGCCAGCAGCCGCCCCTCGACTAGCGGGAGTAATGAGCAGTTCTTC.